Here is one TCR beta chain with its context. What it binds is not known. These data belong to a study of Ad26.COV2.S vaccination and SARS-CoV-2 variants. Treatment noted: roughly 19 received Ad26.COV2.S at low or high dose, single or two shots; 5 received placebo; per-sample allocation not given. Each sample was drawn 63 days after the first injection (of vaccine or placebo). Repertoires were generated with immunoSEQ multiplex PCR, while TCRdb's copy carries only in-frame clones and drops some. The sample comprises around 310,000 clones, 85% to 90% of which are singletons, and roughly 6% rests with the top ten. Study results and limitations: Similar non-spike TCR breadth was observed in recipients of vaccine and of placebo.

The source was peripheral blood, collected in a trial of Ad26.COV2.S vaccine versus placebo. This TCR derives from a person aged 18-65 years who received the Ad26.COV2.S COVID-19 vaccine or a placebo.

The CDR3 sequence is CASSNHPPRYATNEKLFF. As DNA, the CDR3 is TGTGCCAGCAGCAACCACCCCCCCCGTTATGCAACTAATGAAAAACTGTTTTTT. The chain links TRBV7-2 to TRBJ1-4; no definite D call. Per germline, CDR1 SGHTA and CDR2 FQGNSA. V gave up 5 bases and J gave up 0 bases, with 19 bases separating them. The length of the CDR3 is 18 residues.